The clone carrying this T cell receptor beta chain came up many times. The antigen remains unidentified. This sample is drawn from a study of T cell repertoires in cytomegalovirus infection. Study-level results: The cumulative frequency of public TCR beta families identified carriers of CMV plus the relevant HLA.

Each CDR3 protein is one row after TCRdb ran MiXCR on the reads. The table has about 240,000 distinct CDR3 sequences, approximately 13% seen once; the top ten hold 1.6%. Germline V CDR1 and CDR2: MNHNY, SVGAGI (reference sequence). This CDR3 is built from 12 residues. Trimming shortened V by 6 bases and J by 6 bases, and 8 bases separated the two germline ends. The sample taken for sequencing was PBMCs. The clonotype comes from a human donor in good health (CMV status not recorded). Some clones in this sample may be carry-over from other donors' samples. This chain joins TRBV6-6 and TRBJ2-2; the D gene is possibly TRBD2 (5 bases). The CDR3 nucleotides read TGTGCCAGCAGGATGGAGGCCGGGGAGCTGTTTTTT. The encoded protein is CASRMEAGELFF.